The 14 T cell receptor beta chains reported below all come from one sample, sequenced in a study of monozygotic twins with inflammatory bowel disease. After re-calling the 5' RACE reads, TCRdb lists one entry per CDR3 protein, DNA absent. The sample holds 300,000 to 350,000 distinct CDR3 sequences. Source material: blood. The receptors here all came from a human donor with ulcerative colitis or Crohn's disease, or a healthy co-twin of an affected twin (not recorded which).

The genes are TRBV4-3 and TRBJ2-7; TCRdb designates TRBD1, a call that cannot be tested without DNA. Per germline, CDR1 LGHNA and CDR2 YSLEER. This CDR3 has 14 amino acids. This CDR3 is CASSHRDRDYEQYF.

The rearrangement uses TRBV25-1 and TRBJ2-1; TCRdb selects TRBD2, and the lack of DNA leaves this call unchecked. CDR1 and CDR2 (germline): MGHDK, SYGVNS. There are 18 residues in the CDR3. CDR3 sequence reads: CASSPTTLLAGAGGEQFF.

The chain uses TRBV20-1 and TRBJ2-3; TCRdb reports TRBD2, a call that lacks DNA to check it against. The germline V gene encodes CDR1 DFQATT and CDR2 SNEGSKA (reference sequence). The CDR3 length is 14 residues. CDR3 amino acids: CSAGTSGSGDTQYF.

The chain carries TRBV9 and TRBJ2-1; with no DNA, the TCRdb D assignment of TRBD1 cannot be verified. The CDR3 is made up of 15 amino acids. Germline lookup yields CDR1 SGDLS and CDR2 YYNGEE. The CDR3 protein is CASTLTEGTYNEQFF.

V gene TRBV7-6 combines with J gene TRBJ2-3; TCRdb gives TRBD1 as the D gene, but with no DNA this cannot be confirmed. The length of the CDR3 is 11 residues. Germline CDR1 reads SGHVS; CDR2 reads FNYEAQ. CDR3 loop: CASAGQYTQYF.

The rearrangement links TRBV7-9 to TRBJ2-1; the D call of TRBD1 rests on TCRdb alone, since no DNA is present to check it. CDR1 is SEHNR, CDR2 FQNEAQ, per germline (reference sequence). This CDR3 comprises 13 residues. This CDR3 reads CASSSPPGIGQFF.

The CDR3 reads CASSPGVAEETQYF. The chain carries TRBV7-9 and TRBJ2-5; the D call of TRBD1 rests on TCRdb alone, since no DNA is present to check it. There are 14 residues in the CDR3. Germline loops: CDR1 SEHNR, CDR2 FQNEAQ (reference sequence).

The CDR3 loop is CARSLGPEQGKSYNEQFF. This rearrangement joins TRBV5-3 to TRBJ2-1; TCRdb returns TRBD1, unconfirmable since there is no DNA. TRBV5-3 is an ORF for which the function is uncertain. CDR3 length: 18 amino acids.

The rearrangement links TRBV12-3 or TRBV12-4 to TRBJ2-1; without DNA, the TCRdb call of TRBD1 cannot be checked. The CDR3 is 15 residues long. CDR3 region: CASSLAAQGGNEQFF.

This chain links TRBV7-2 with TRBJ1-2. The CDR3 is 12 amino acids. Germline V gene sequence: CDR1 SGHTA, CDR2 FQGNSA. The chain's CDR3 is CASSLNSYGYTF.

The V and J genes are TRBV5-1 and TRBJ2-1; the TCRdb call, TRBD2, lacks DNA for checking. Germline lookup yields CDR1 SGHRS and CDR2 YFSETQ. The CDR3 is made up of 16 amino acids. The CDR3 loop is CASSFGVAGGRNEQFF.

CDR3 sequence reads: CSVEVTQGETQYF. The chain carries TRBV29-1 and TRBJ2-5; absent DNA, TCRdb's TRBD1 call cannot be checked. Germline CDR1 reads SQVTM; CDR2 reads ANQGSEA. CDR3 length: 13 residues.

The CDR3 protein is CASSYPGKARNTEAFF. This chain links TRBV6-2 or TRBV6-3 with TRBJ1-1; TCRdb indicates TRBD1, and absent DNA this call remains unverified. This CDR3 contains 16 residues. Germline lookup yields CDR1 MNHEY and CDR2 SVGEGT.

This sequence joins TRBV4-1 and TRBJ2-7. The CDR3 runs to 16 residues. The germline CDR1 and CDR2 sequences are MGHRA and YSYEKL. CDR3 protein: CASSQGVGSSSYEQYF.